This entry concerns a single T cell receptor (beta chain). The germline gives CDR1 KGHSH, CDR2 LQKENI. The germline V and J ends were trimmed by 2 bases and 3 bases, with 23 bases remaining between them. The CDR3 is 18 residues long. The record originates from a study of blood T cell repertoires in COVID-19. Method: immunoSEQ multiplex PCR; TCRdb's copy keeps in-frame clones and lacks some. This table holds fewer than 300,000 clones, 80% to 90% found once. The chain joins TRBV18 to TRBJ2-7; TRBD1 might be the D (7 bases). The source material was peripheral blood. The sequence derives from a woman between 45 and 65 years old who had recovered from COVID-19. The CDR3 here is CASSPLILPRQGGYEQYF. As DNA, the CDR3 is TGTGCCAGCTCACCATTAATTCTCCCGAGACAGGGAGGCTACGAGCAGTACTTC.